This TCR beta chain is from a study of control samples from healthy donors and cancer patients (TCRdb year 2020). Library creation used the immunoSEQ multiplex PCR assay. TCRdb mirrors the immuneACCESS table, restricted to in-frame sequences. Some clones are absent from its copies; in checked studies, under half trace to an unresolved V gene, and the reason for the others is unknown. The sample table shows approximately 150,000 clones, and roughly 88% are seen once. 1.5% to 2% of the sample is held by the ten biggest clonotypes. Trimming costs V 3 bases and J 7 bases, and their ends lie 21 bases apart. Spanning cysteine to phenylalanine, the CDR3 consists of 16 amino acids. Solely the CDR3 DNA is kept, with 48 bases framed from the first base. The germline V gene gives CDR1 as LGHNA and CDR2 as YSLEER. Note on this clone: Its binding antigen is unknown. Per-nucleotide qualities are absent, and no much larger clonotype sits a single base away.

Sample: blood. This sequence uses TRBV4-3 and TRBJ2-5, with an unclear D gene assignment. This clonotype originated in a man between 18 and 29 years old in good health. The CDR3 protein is CASSHRPRQDVGTQYF. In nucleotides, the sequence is TGCGCCAGCAGCCATCGTCCAAGACAAGACGTGGGGACCCAGTACTTC.